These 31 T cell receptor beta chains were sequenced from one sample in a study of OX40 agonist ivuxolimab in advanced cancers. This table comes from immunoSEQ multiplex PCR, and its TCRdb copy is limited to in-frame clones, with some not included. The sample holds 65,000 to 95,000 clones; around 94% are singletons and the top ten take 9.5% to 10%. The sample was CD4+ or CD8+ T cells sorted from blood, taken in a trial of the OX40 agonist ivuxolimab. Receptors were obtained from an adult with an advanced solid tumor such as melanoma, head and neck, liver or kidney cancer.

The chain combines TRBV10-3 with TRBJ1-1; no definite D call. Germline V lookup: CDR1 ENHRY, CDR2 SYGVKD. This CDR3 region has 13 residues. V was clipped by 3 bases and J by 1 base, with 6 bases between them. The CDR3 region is CAISDEGNTEAFF. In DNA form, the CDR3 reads TGTGCCATCAGTGATGAAGGGAACACTGAAGCTTTCTTT.

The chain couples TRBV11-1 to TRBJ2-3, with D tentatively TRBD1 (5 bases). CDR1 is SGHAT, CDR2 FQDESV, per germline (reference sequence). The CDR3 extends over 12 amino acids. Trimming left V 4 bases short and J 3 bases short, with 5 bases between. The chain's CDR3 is CASSSGTDTQYF. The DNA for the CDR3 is TGTGCCAGCAGCTCAGGGACAGATACGCAGTATTTT.

The CDR3 DNA reads as TGTGCCAGCAGCCCGGGACAGGGGCCCTACGAGCAGTACTTC. This encodes CASSPGQGPYEQYF. The chain carries TRBV28 and TRBJ2-7; 10 positions match TRBD1. This CDR3 has 14 residues. J gave up 2 bases and V 6 bases, and 4 bases lay outside the gene matches. Germline CDR1 and CDR2: MDHEN and SYDVKM. The complete variable domain, with remaining parts taken from reference TRBV28 and TRBJ2-7, reads DVKVTQSSRYLVKRTGEKVFLECVQDMDHENMFWYRQDPGLGLRLIYFSYDVKMKEKGDIPEGYSVSREKKERFSLILESASTNQTSMYLCASSPGQGPYEQYFGPGTRLTVT.

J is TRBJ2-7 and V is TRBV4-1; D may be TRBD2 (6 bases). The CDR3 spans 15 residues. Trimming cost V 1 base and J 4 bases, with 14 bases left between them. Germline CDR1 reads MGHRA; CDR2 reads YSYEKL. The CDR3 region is CASSQVGASEYEQYF. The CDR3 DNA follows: TGCGCCAGCAGCCAAGTTGGGGCTAGCGAATACGAGCAGTACTTC.

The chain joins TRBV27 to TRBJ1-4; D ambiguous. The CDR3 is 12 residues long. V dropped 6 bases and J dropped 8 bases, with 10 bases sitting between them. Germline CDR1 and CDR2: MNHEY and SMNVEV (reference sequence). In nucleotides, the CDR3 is TGTGCCAGCAGCAGTTTGGGGGAAAAACTGTTTTTT. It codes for CASSSLGEKLFF.

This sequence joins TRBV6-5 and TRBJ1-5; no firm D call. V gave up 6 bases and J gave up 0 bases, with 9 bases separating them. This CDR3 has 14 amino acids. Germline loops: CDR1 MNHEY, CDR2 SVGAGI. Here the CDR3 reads CASRGGYSNQPQHF. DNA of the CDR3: TGTGCCAGCAGGGGAGGGTATAGCAATCAGCCCCAGCATTTT.

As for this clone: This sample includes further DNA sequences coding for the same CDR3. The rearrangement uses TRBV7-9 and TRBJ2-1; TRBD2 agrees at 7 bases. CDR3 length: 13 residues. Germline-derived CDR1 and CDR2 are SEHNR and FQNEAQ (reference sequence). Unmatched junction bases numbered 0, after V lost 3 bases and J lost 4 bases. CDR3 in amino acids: CASSLGLYNEQFF. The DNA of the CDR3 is TGTGCCAGCAGCTTGGGACTATACAATGAGCAGTTCTTC.

CDR3: CASSIFGVRHEAFF. Here the CDR3 DNA reads TGTGCCAGTAGTATCTTCGGCGTTCGGCATGAAGCTTTCTTT. The chain couples TRBV19 to TRBJ1-1; D not resolved. The CDR3 is made up of 14 amino acids. Trimming shortened V by 3 bases and J by 7 bases, and 15 bases separated the two germline ends. CDR1 LNHDA and CDR2 SQIVND come from the germline V gene (reference sequence).

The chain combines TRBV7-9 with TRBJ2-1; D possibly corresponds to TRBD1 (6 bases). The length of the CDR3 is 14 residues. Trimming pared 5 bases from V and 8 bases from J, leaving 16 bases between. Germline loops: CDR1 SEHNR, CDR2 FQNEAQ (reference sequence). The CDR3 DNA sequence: TGTGCCAGCAGCCCCGAGAACAGGGCGGATGAGCAGTTCTTC. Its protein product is CASSPENRADEQFF.

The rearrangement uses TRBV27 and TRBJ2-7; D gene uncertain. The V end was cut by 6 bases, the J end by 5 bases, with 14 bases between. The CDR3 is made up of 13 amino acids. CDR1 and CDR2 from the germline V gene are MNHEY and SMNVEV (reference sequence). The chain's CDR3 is CASSGTEIDEQYF. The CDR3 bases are TGTGCCAGCAGCGGAACGGAAATCGACGAGCAGTACTTC.

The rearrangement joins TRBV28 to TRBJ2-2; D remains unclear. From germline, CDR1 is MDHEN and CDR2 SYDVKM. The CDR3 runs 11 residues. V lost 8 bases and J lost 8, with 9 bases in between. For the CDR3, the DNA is TGTGCCAGCTGTCTCAGTGGGGAGCTGTTTTTT. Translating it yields CASCLSGELFF.

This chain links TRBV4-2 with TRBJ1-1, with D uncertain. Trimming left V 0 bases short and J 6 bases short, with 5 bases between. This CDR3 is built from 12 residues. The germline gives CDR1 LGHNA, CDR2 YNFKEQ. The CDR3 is CASSQDRAEAFF. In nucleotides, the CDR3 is TGTGCCAGCAGCCAAGATCGTGCTGAAGCTTTCTTT.

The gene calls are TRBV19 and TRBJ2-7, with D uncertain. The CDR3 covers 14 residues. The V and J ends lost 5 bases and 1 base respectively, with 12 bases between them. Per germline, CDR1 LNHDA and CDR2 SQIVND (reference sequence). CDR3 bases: TGTGCCAGTAGTTCGCATCAAGGTTCCTACGAGCAGTACTTC. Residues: CASSSHQGSYEQYF.

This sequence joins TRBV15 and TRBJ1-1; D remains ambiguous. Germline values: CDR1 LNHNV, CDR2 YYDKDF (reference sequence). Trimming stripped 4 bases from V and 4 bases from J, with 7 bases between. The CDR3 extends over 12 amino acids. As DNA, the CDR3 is TGTGCCACCAGCAACGCAGCCACTGAAGCTTTCTTT. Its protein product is CATSNAATEAFF.

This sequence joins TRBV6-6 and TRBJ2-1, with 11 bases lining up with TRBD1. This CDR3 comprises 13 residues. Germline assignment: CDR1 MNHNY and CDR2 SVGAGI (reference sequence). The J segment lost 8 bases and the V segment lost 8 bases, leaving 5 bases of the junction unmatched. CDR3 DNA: TGTGCCAGCGGGAGGACAGGGGGCGATGAGCAGTTCTTC. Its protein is CASGRTGGDEQFF.

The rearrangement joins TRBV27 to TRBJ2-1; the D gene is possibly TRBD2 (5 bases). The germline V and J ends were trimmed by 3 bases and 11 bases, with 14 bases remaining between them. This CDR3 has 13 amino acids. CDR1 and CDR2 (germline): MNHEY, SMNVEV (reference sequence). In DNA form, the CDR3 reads TGTGCCAGCAGTTTGGTGGGAGACCCCAAGCAGTTCTTC. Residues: CASSLVGDPKQFF.

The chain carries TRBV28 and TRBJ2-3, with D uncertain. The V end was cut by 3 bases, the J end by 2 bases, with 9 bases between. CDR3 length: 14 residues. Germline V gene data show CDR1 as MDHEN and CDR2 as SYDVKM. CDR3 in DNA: TGTGCCAGCAGTTTCCCGGGCGTCACAGATACGCAGTATTTT. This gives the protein CASSFPGVTDTQYF.

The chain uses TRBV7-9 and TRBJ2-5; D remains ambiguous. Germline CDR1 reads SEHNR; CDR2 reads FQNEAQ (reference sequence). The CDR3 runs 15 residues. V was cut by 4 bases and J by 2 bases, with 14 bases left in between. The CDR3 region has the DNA TGTGCCAGCAGCTCCCCGGAGCATCTGCAAGAGACCCAGTACTTC. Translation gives CASSSPEHLQETQYF.

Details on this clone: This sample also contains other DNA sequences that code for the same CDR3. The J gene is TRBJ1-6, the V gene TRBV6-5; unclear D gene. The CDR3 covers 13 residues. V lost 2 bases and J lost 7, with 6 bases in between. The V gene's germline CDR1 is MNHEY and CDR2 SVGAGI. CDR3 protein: CASSYGNNSPLHF. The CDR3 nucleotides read TGTGCCAGCAGTTACGGCAACAATTCACCCCTCCACTTT.

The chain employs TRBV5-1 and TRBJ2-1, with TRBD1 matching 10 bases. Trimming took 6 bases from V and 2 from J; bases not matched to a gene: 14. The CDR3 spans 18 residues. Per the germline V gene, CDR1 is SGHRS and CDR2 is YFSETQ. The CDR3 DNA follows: TGCGCCAGCACCCAAGCGAATCCGGGACAGGGGACCTACAATGAGCAGTTCTTC. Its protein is CASTQANPGQGTYNEQFF.

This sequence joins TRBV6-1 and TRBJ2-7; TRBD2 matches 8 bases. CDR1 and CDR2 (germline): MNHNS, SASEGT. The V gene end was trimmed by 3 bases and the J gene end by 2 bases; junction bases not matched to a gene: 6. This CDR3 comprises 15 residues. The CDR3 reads CASSDELGRAYEQYF. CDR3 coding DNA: TGTGCCAGCAGTGACGAGCTCGGGAGGGCCTACGAGCAGTACTTC.

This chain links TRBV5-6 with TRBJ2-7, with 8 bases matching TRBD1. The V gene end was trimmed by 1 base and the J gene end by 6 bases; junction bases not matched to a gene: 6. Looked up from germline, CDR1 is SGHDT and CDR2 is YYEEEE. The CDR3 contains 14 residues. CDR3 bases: TGTGCCAGCAGCTTGATGCAGGGGGCAGGCGAGCAGTACTTC. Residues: CASSLMQGAGEQYF.

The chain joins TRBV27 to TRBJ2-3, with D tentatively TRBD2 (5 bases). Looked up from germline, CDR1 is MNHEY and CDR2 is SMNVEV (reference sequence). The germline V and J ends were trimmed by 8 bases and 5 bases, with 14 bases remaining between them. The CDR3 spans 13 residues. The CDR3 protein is CASRRLAGDTQYF. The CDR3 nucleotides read TGTGCCAGCCGGCGTCTAGCTGGAGATACGCAGTATTTT.

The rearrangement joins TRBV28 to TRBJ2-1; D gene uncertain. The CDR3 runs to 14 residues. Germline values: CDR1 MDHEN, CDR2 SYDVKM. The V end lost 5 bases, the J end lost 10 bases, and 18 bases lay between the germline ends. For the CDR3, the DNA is TGTGCCAGCAGTAACCCATTTACCGGGCCCGAGCAGTTCTTC. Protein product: CASSNPFTGPEQFF.

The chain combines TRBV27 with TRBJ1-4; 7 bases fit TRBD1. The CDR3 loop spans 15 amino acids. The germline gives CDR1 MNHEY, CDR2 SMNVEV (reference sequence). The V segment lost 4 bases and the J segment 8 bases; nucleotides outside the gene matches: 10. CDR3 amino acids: CASSSLQGWDEKLFF. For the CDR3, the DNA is TGTGCCAGCAGTTCGCTACAGGGGTGGGACGAAAAACTGTTTTTT. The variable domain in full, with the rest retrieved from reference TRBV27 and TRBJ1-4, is EAQVTQNPRYLITVTGKKLTVTCSQNMNHEYMSWYRQDPGLGLRQIYYSMNVEVTDKGDVPEGYKVSRKEKRNFPLILESPSPNQTSLYFCASSSLQGWDEKLFFGSGTQLSVL.

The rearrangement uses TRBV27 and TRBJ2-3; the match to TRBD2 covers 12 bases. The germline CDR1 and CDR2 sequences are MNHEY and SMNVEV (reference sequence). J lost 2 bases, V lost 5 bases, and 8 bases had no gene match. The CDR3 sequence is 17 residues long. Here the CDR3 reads CASSPKTSGSHTDTQYF. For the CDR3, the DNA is TGTGCCAGCAGTCCCAAGACTAGCGGGAGCCACACAGATACGCAGTATTTT.

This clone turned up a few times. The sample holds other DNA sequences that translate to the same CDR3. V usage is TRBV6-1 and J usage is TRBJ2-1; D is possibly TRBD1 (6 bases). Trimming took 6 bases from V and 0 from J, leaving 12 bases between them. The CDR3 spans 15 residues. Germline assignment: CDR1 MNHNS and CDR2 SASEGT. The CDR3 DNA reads TGTGCCAGCAGACGACAGGCCAGCTCCTACAATGAGCAGTTCTTC. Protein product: CASRRQASSYNEQFF.

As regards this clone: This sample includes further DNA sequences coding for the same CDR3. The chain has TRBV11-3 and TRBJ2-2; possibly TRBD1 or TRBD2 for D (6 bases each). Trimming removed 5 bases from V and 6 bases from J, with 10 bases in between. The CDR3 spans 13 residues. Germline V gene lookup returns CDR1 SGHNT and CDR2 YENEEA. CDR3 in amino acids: CASSPRGAGELFF. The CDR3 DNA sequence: TGTGCCAGCAGCCCTAGGGGGGCCGGGGAGCTGTTTTTT.

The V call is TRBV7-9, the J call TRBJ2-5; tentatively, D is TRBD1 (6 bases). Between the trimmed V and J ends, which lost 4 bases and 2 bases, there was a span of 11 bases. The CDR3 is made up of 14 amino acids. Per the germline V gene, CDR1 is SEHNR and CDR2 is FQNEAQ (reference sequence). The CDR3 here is CASSYRDKQETQYF. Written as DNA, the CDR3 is TGTGCCAGCAGCTATCGGGACAAACAAGAGACCCAGTACTTC. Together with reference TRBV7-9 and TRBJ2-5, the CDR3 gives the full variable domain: DTGVSQNPRHKITKRGQNVTFRCDPISEHNRLYWYRQTLGQGPEFLTYFQNEAQLEKSRLLSDRFSAERPKGSFSTLEIQRTEQGDSAMYLCASSYRDKQETQYFGPGTRLLVL.

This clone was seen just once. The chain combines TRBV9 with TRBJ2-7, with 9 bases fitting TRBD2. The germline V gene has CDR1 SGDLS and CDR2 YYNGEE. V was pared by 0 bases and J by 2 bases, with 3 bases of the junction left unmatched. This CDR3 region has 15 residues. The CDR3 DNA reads TGTGCCAGCAGCGTAGGTCCTAGCGGGGCCTACGAGCAGTACTTC. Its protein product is CASSVGPSGAYEQYF.

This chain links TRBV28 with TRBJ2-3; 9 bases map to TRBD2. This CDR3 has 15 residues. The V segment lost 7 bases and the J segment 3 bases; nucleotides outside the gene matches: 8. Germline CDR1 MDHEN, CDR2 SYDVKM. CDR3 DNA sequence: TGTGCCAGCACGAGGGGCGGGGGGGTGACAGATACGCAGTATTTT. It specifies CASTRGGGVTDTQYF.